These 21 T cell receptor beta chains originate from one sample sequenced in a study of beta chain features in type 1 diabetes. Study conclusions and caveats: People with Type 1 diabetes carried modestly yet significantly shorter TCRB CDR3s in all four CD4+ subsets.

Isolated RNA was reverse transcribed in full, so expressed TCRB transcripts were sequenced. Sequencing used immunoSEQ multiplex PCR; TCRdb keeps in-frame clones, though not all of them. This sample yields 120,000 to 150,000 clones, of which around 13% are seen a single time; about 1.3% belongs to the top ten. These receptors' targets are unknown. The specimen was central memory CD4+ T cells from blood. The receptors were gathered from a man younger than 35 with type 1 diabetes.

Only a few counts were recorded for this clone. The chain has TRBV18 and TRBJ2-6; 7 positions match TRBD1. Germline loops: CDR1 KGHSH, CDR2 LQKENI. CDR3 length: 16 residues. V shed 3 bases, J shed 3 bases, and the junction held 5 bases outside the gene matches. The CDR3 protein is CASSPFDRDGANVLTF. The DNA of the CDR3 is TGTGCCAGCTCACCCTTCGACAGGGATGGGGCCAACGTCCTGACTTTC.

This clone was detected a few times. Just one base apart from a much larger clone, this may be a read error. The chain employs TRBV4-1 and TRBJ2-4; 7 bases are shared with TRBD1. Germline CDR1 is MGHRA and CDR2 is YSYEKL. Trimming cost V 3 bases and J 0 bases; bases outside gene matches: 17. This CDR3 is 20 amino acids long. The CDR3 here is CASSHGGWDSGTVAKNIQYF. The DNA of the CDR3 is TGCGCCAGCAGCCACGGCGGGTGGGACAGCGGTACAGTAGCCAAAAACATTCAGTACTTC.

The rearrangement joins TRBV7-2 to TRBJ2-7; no reliable D call. The V end was cut by 5 bases, the J end by 5 bases, with 13 bases between. The CDR3 consists of 13 residues. The germline CDR1 and CDR2 sequences are SGHTA and FQGNSA. CDR3 residues: CASSLVAGHEQYF. The CDR3 region has the DNA TGTGCCAGCAGCCTCGTGGCAGGCCACGAGCAGTACTTC. The variable domain in full, with the rest retrieved from reference TRBV7-2 and TRBJ2-7, is GAGVSQSPSNKVTEKGKDVELRCDPISGHTALYWYRQSLGQGLEFLIYFQGNSAPDKSGLPSDRFSAERTGGSVSTLTIQRTQQEDSAVYLCASSLVAGHEQYFGPGTRLTVT.

This clone was observed a few times. CDR3: CASSLAGRAYEQYF. CDR3 coding DNA: TGTGCCAGCAGCTTAGCGGGACGGGCCTACGAGCAGTACTTC. The chain has TRBV7-3 and TRBJ2-7, with a weak D call TRBD2 (6 bases). Germline assignment: CDR1 SGHTA and CDR2 FQGTGA. The CDR3 has 14 residues. The V end lost 2 bases, the J end lost 2 bases, and 10 bases lay between the germline ends. The full variable domain, with the rest looked up from reference TRBV7-3 and TRBJ2-7, is GAGVSQTPSNKVTEKGKYVELRCDPISGHTALYWYRQSLGQGPEFLIYFQGTGAADDSGLPNDRFFAVRPEGSVSTLKIQRTERGDSAVYLCASSLAGRAYEQYFGPGTRLTVT.

This clone was seen repeatedly, ten times or more. The chain combines TRBV7-9 with TRBJ2-3, with D hard to call. This CDR3 is 14 amino acids long. Trimming took 1 base from V and 2 from J, leaving 7 bases between them. Germline CDR1 reads SEHNR; CDR2 reads FQNEAQ (reference sequence). The CDR3 sequence: CASSLGRLTDTQYF. CDR3 sequence (DNA): TGTGCCAGCAGCTTAGGCAGACTCACAGATACGCAGTATTTT. Full variable domain (remainder filled in from reference TRBV7-9 and TRBJ2-3): DTGVSQNPRHKITKRGQNVTFRCDPISEHNRLYWYRQTLGQGPEFLTYFQNEAQLEKSRLLSDRFSAERPKGSFSTLEIQRTEQGDSAMYLCASSLGRLTDTQYFGPGTRLTVL.

This chain links TRBV5-4 with TRBJ2-1; 9 nucleotides align to TRBD2. Germline assignment: CDR1 SGHNT and CDR2 YYREEE (reference sequence). The CDR3 runs to 12 residues. Trimming took 4 bases from V and 9 from J; bases not matched to a gene: 2. The CDR3 DNA reads TGTGCCAGCAGCCCACTAGCGGGTGAGCAGTTCTTC. Protein sequence: CASSPLAGEQFF.

This chain joins TRBV30 and TRBJ1-4; D is undetermined. Germline V gene sequence: CDR1 GTSNPN, CDR2 SVGIG (reference sequence). This CDR3 contains 13 residues. V lost 1 base and J 4 bases, leaving 7 bases between the germline ends. The CDR3 region is CAWSGSSNEKLFF. Here the CDR3 DNA reads TGTGCCTGGAGTGGGTCCAGTAATGAAAAACTGTTTTTT.

This clone was detected only a few times. This sequence joins TRBV11-2 and TRBJ2-6; D call uncertain. The V gene lost 3 bases and the J gene lost 2 bases, with 8 bases spanning the gap. The CDR3 has 15 residues. Germline V gene data show CDR1 as SGHAT and CDR2 as FQNNGV. CDR3 sequence: CASSFGDAGANVLTF. The CDR3 coding sequence is TGTGCCAGCAGCTTTGGGGATGCTGGGGCCAACGTCCTGACTTTC.

The chain joins TRBV6-5 to TRBJ2-6; no definite D call. V was trimmed by 6 bases and J by 0 bases, leaving 6 bases between them. The CDR3 runs 14 residues. Germline loops: CDR1 MNHEY, CDR2 SVGAGI. The CDR3 region is CASRTPSGANVLTF. DNA of the CDR3: TGTGCCAGCAGGACCCCCTCTGGGGCCAACGTCCTGACTTTC.

The V gene is TRBV19, the J gene TRBJ1-2, with TRBD1 as a possible D gene (6 bases). Germline CDR1 and CDR2: LNHDA and SQIVND (reference sequence). V was shortened by 7 bases and J by 7 bases, with 16 bases between the two germline ends. The length of the CDR3 is 13 residues. The DNA of the CDR3 is TGTGCCAGTATGCAACAGGGCGTGGGTGGCTACACCTTC. Translating it yields CASMQQGVGGYTF. Variable domain in full (rest from reference TRBV19 and TRBJ1-2): DGGITQSPKYLFRKEGQNVTLSCEQNLNHDAMYWYRQDPGQGLRLIYYSQIVNDFQKGDIAEGYSVSREKKESFPLTVTSAQKNPTAFYLCASMQQGVGGYTFGSGTRLTVV.

Notes on this clone: A much larger clone differs by one base, so this may be a read error. The chain joins TRBV2 to TRBJ2-7; D is tentatively TRBD1 or TRBD2 (6 bases each). The CDR3 length is 13 residues. Germline V gene sequence: CDR1 SNHLY, CDR2 FYNNEI. With 1 base removed from V and 5 bases from J, the gap between germline ends came to 9 bases. Here the CDR3 reads CASSEGGGNEQYF. In nucleotides, the CDR3 is TGTGCCAGCAGTGAAGGAGGGGGGAACGAGCAGTACTTC. Full variable domain (missing parts from reference TRBV2 and TRBJ2-7): EPEVTQTPSHQVTQMGQEVILRCVPISNHLYFYWYRQILGQKVEFLVSFYNNEISEKSEIFDDQFSVERPDGSNFTLKIRSTKLEDSAMYFCASSEGGGNEQYFGPGTRLTVT.

The rearrangement joins TRBV6-5 to TRBJ2-5, with 8 bases aligning to TRBD2. V lost 4 bases, J lost 5 bases, and 3 bases stayed unmatched. The CDR3 has 13 amino acids. CDR1 and CDR2 from the germline V gene are MNHEY and SVGAGI. CDR3 bases: TGTGCCAGCAGTTCGAGCGGGGGTGAGACCCAGTACTTC. It translates to CASSSSGGETQYF.

This clone was recorded a few times. This chain's CDR3 is CASSPTLSGTEAFF. The CDR3 bases are TGTGCCAGCAGTCCAACCCTCAGTGGGACTGAAGCTTTCTTT. The J gene is TRBJ1-1, the V gene TRBV6-6; no firm D call. The CDR3 consists of 14 residues. V was cut by 5 bases and J by 5 bases, with 15 bases left in between. CDR1 is MNHNY, CDR2 SVGAGI, per germline (reference sequence).

The V gene is TRBV2, the J gene TRBJ2-7; possible D gene TRBD2, 6 bases. Trimming cost V 7 bases and J 1 base, with 11 bases left between them. Germline V CDR1 and CDR2: SNHLY, FYNNEI. This CDR3 is 13 amino acids long. The CDR3 protein is CASTRDSSYEQYF. The CDR3 nucleotides read TGTGCCAGCACCCGGGACTCTTCCTACGAGCAGTACTTC.

As to this clone: A read error is possible here, since a much larger clone lies one base away. The chain has TRBV4-1 and TRBJ2-1, with 7 positions matching TRBD1. CDR1 and CDR2 (germline): MGHRA, YSYEKL. The CDR3 consists of 17 residues. V shed 0 bases and J 0 bases; nucleotides not matched to a gene: 5. CDR3 sequence (DNA): TGCGCCAGCAGCCAAGATTCAGGGGGAAGCTCCTACAATGAGCAGTTCTTC. Encoded protein: CASSQDSGGSSYNEQFF.

Concerning this clone: Distinct nucleotide sequences in the sample also encode this CDR3. This chain joins TRBV18 and TRBJ1-6; 7 nucleotides agree with TRBD1. The CDR3 extends over 14 amino acids. The germline gives CDR1 KGHSH, CDR2 LQKENI. After removal of 3 bases from V and 10 bases from J, the junction contained 6 bases not matched to a gene. Here the CDR3 reads CASSPQGGNSPLHF. In nucleotides, the CDR3 is TGTGCCAGCTCACCCCAGGGGGGAAACTCACCCCTCCACTTT.

The chain couples TRBV27 to TRBJ2-4; D remains unclear. This CDR3 spans 14 amino acids. In germline, CDR1 is MNHEY, CDR2 SMNVEV (reference sequence). Trimming left V 6 bases short and J 1 base short, with 10 bases between. The DNA for the CDR3 is TGTGCCAGCAGCCCCAACGAGGCCAAAAACATTCAGTACTTC. Translating gives CASSPNEAKNIQYF.

This clone was observed at least ten times. This rearrangement joins TRBV28 to TRBJ2-4, with no clear D. The CDR3 contains 15 residues. Germline CDR1 reads MDHEN; CDR2 reads SYDVKM. V lost 3 bases to trimming and J lost 7 bases, with 16 bases between them. The chain's CDR3 is CASSFDGPLPNIQYF. In DNA, the CDR3 is TGTGCCAGCAGTTTTGACGGCCCTCTACCGAACATTCAGTACTTC. The full variable domain, with the rest looked up from reference TRBV28 and TRBJ2-4, is DVKVTQSSRYLVKRTGEKVFLECVQDMDHENMFWYRQDPGLGLRLIYFSYDVKMKEKGDIPEGYSVSREKKERFSLILESASTNQTSMYLCASSFDGPLPNIQYFGAGTRLSVL.

The chain has TRBV2 and TRBJ2-6, with D perhaps matching TRBD1 (6 bases). Trimming took off 7 bases at V and 0 bases at J, with 19 bases between the two ends. The CDR3 is made up of 18 amino acids. Germline V CDR1 and CDR2: SNHLY, FYNNEI. The CDR3 nucleotides are TGTGCCAGCACCTCGGGGCAGGGGATCGCCTCTGGGGCCAACGTCCTGACTTTC. It is translated as CASTSGQGIASGANVLTF.

This clone has a handful of counts. CDR3 amino acids: CASSLLPGTEETQYF. The CDR3 region has the DNA TGTGCCAGCAGCTTACTACCCGGGACAGAAGAGACCCAGTACTTC. The chain is built from TRBV7-2 and TRBJ2-5, with 7 bases identical to TRBD1. The germline gives CDR1 SGHTA, CDR2 FQGNSA. The CDR3 totals 15 residues. V trimming: 2 bases; J trimming: 3 bases; junction bases outside the gene matches: 6.

V gene TRBV7-2 combines with J gene TRBJ2-6; D is undetermined. Germline V CDR1 and CDR2: SGHTA, FQGNSA. The V end was cut by 5 bases, the J end by 4 bases, with 6 bases between. There are 13 residues in the CDR3. DNA for the CDR3: TGTGCCAGCAGCCCCGTGGGGGCCAACGTCCTGACTTTC. Amino acid sequence: CASSPVGANVLTF.